Here is one T cell receptor beta chain with its context. These data come from a study of blood T cell repertoires in COVID-19. The CDR3 is 18 residues long. V trimming: 3 bases; J trimming: 3 bases; junction bases outside the gene matches: 12. Germline V lookup: CDR1 SEHNR, CDR2 FQNEAQ (reference sequence). The repertoire was sequenced with immunoSEQ multiplex PCR; TCRdb's copy has only in-frame clones and lacks some. The sample has about 190,000 clones; about four fifths are singletons. The chain uses TRBV7-9 and TRBJ2-2; TRBD2 aligns across 8 bases. This clonotype was obtained from a woman in her 30s who had recovered from COVID-19. Sequenced sample: PBMCs or T cells enriched from blood (not recorded which). CDR3 sequence reads: CASSFFKLAAGHTGELFF. CDR3 DNA sequence: TGTGCCAGCAGCTTTTTCAAACTAGCGGCGGGTCACACCGGGGAGCTGTTTTTT. The full variable domain, completed using reference TRBV7-9 and TRBJ2-2, is DTGVSQNPRHKITKRGQNVTFRCDPISEHNRLYWYRQTLGQGPEFLTYFQNEAQLEKSRLLSDRFSAERPKGSFSTLEIQRTEQGDSAMYLCASSFFKLAAGHTGELFFGEGSRLTVL.